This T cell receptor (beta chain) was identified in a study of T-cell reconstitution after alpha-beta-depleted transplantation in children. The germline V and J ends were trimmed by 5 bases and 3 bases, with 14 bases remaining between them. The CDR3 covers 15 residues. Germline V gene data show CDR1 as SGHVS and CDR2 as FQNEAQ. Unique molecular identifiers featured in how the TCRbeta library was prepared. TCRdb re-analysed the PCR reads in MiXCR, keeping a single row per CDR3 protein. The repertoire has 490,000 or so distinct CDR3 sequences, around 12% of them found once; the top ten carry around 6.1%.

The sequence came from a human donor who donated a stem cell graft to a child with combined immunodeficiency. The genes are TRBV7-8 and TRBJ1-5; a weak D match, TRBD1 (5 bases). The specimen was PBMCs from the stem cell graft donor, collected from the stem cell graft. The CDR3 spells CASSMEGAVNQPQHF. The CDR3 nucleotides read TGTGCCAGCAGCATGGAAGGGGCAGTCAATCAGCCCCAGCATTTT. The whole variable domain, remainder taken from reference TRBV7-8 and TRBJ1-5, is GAGVSQSPRYKVAKRGQDVALRCDPISGHVSLFWYQQALGQGPEFLTYFQNEAQLDKSGLPSDRFFAERPEGSVSTLKIQRTQQEDSAVYLCASSMEGAVNQPQHFGDGTRLSIL.